The 4 T cell receptor beta chains in this list originate from one sample, sequenced in a study of molecular identifiers for immune sequencing clone quantification. TCRdb analysed the PCR reads with MiXCR anew, one entry per CDR3 protein. The data contain 10,000 to 12,000 distinct CDR3 sequences, 21% of them seen just once; the ten biggest clones take up around 1.6%. The sample was naive CD8+ T cells from blood, with Jurkat cell RNA spiked in. Subset defined: FACS-sorted CD8+CD4-CCR7+CD45RA+ naive T cells. The origin of the receptors is a human donor in good health. Some libraries in this study had Jurkat cell RNA spiked in.

The chain employs TRBV27 and TRBJ2-3; D gene unclear. This CDR3 is 14 amino acids long. Trimming cost V 2 bases and J 2 bases, with 8 bases left between them. CDR1 is MNHEY and CDR2 is SMNVEV in the germline V gene (reference sequence). For the CDR3, the DNA is TGTGCCAGCAGTTTAGCTACCCACACAGATACGCAGTATTTT. It encodes CASSLATHTDTQYF.

Notes on this clonotype: It is likely a read error, because the conserved phenylalanine at the end of the CDR3 is missing. V is TRBV28 and J is TRBJ2-7, with D tentatively TRBD2 (5 bases). Germline CDR1 MDHEN, CDR2 SYDVKM. This CDR3 is 15 amino acids long. Written as DNA, the CDR3 is TGTGCCGGCAGTTTGAGGGCCCTACCCTCCTACGAGCAGTACTCC. The encoded protein is CAGSLRALPSYEQYS.

This clonotype is medium-sized within its sample. The V call is TRBV6-5, the J call TRBJ2-7, with D perhaps matching TRBD1 (6 bases). The CDR3 extends over 13 amino acids. The V end was cut by 0 bases, the J end by 7 bases, with 10 bases between. Germline values: CDR1 MNHEY, CDR2 SVGAGI. CDR3 sequence: CASSYSRGEEQYF. DNA of the CDR3: TGTGCCAGCAGTTACTCCAGGGGTGAGGAGCAGTACTTC.

By frequency in the sample, this clonotype is medium-sized. V gene TRBV3-1 combines with J gene TRBJ2-5; D uncertain. Between the trimmed V and J ends, which lost 0 bases and 5 bases, there was a span of 7 bases. CDR3 length: 13 residues. CDR1 is LGHDT and CDR2 is YNNKEL in the germline V gene (reference sequence). CDR3 protein: CASSQDSRETQYF. Written as DNA, the CDR3 is TGTGCCAGCAGCCAAGATTCACGGGAGACCCAGTACTTC.